This TCR beta chain stems from a study of tumor and adjacent non-tumor tissue in lung cancer. General observations from the study: TCR diversity was significantly greater in tumor than normal lung tissue.

This clonotype was detected a few times. Antigen unknown. The template was RNA from unsorted bulk tissue. Looked up from germline, CDR1 is SQVTM and CDR2 is ANQGSEA. The CDR3 spans 13 residues. V gave up 8 bases and J gave up 7 bases, with 20 bases separating them. Three rounds of nested PCR, following a modified ARM-PCR protocol, produced the TCRbeta library. MiXCR, run by TCRdb on the multiplex PCR reads, gives a single entry per CDR3 protein. The repertoire includes fewer than 80,000 distinct CDR3 sequences, about two thirds of them detected once, and around 13% sits in the top ten. The specimen sequenced was lung tumor tissue. This receptor was identified in an older woman with non-small cell lung cancer. The chain couples TRBV29-1 to TRBJ1-1; tentatively, D is TRBD1 (5 bases). CDR3 DNA sequence: TGCAGCAGTAAGGTCCTCCGGGACGATGAAGCTTTCTTT. This translates into CSSKVLRDDEAFF.